What follows are 24 T cell receptor beta chains derived from one specimen sequenced in a study of OX40 agonist ivuxolimab in advanced cancers. Using immunoSEQ multiplex PCR, the repertoire was profiled, and TCRdb retains in-frame clones only, with some absent. This table has more than 55,000 clones, roughly 88% appearing once. Sequencing was performed on CD4+ or CD8+ T cells sorted from blood, taken in a trial of the OX40 agonist ivuxolimab. The origin of the receptors is an adult with an advanced solid tumor such as melanoma, head and neck, liver or kidney cancer.

This chain connects TRBV5-5 to TRBJ1-6, with TRBD1 identical over 7 bases. The V gene end was trimmed by 4 bases and the J gene end by 7 bases; junction bases not matched to a gene: 11. CDR1 and CDR2 (germline): SGHKS, YYEKEE (reference sequence). The CDR3 has 16 amino acids. Here the CDR3 reads CASSHPGGTDNSPLHF. In DNA form, the CDR3 reads TGTGCCAGCAGCCACCCTGGGGGGACAGACAATTCACCCCTCCACTTT.

The rearrangement links TRBV7-6 to TRBJ2-5; TRBD1 matches at 9 bases. Germline V gene data show CDR1 as SGHVS and CDR2 as FNYEAQ. The junction had 9 bases not matched to a gene; V was cut back by 5 bases and J by 5 bases. The CDR3 has 15 residues. CDR3 in amino acids: CASSLGTGKGETQYF. The CDR3, as DNA: TGTGCCAGCAGCCTGGGGACAGGGAAAGGGGAGACCCAGTACTTC. The full variable domain, with the rest looked up from reference TRBV7-6 and TRBJ2-5, is GAGVSQSPRYKVTKRGQDVALRCDPISGHVSLYWYRQALGQGPEFLTYFNYEAQQDKSGLPNDRFSAERPEGSISTLTIQRTEQRDSAMYRCASSLGTGKGETQYFGPGTRLLVL.

Only a few counts were recorded for this clone. The gene calls are TRBV6-5 and TRBJ1-6, with D uncertain. This CDR3 contains 14 residues. Germline CDR1 MNHEY, CDR2 SVGAGI. V lost 7 bases and J 7 bases, leaving 14 bases between the germline ends. DNA of the CDR3: TGTGCCAGCACCTCCGGGGTAAAAAATTCACCCCTCCACTTT. Translation: CASTSGVKNSPLHF.

This clone turned up a few times. This sequence joins TRBV5-5 and TRBJ1-5; D unresolved. This CDR3 spans 13 amino acids. The V end lost 4 bases, the J end lost 5 bases, and 10 bases lay between the germline ends. The germline CDR1 and CDR2 sequences are SGHKS and YYEKEE (reference sequence). The CDR3 region is CASSRSVDQPQHF. The DNA of the CDR3 is TGTGCCAGCAGCCGGTCGGTGGATCAGCCCCAGCATTTT. Variable domain in full (rest from reference TRBV5-5 and TRBJ1-5): DAGVTQSPTHLIKTRGQQVTLRCSPISGHKSVSWYQQVLGQGPQFIFQYYEKEERGRGNFPDRFSARQFPNYSSELNVNALLLGDSALYLCASSRSVDQPQHFGDGTRLSIL.

The chain combines TRBV7-8 with TRBJ2-7; perhaps TRBD1 as D (6 bases). V shed 4 bases and J shed 0 bases, with 19 bases lying between them. The CDR3 has 17 amino acids. CDR1 is SGHVS, CDR2 FQNEAQ, per germline. In DNA form, the CDR3 reads TGTGCCAGCAGCTCTGATAACAGGGCAGAGAGCTCCTACGAGCAGTACTTC. Amino acids: CASSSDNRAESSYEQYF. Filled out from reference TRBV7-8 and TRBJ2-7, the complete variable domain reads GAGVSQSPRYKVAKRGQDVALRCDPISGHVSLFWYQQALGQGPEFLTYFQNEAQLDKSGLPSDRFFAERPEGSVSTLKIQRTQQEDSAVYLCASSSDNRAESSYEQYFGPGTRLTVT.

By share, this clone counts as medium-sized. The V call is TRBV6-5, the J call TRBJ1-1; D unresolved. The CDR3 consists of 16 residues. Trimming took off 2 bases at V and 2 bases at J, with 15 bases between the two ends. Germline loops: CDR1 MNHEY, CDR2 SVGAGI. In nucleotides, the CDR3 is TGTGCCAGCAGTTACCGCCCCGGGGTCGATAACACTGAAGCTTTCTTT. Its protein is CASSYRPGVDNTEAFF.

This clone was seen a single time. V is TRBV27 and J is TRBJ2-5; 10 bases line up with TRBD1. CDR1 and CDR2 from the germline V gene are MNHEY and SMNVEV (reference sequence). The CDR3 loop spans 14 amino acids. The V and J ends lost 2 bases and 5 bases, in that order; junction bases with no gene match: 2. CDR3 sequence reads: CASSLRTGGETQYF. The DNA of the CDR3 is TGTGCCAGCAGTTTACGGACAGGGGGGGAGACCCAGTACTTC.

J is TRBJ2-3 and V is TRBV6-5; no firm D call. The V and J ends lost 2 bases and 11 bases respectively, with 11 bases between them. Germline V CDR1 and CDR2: MNHEY, SVGAGI. This CDR3 has 12 amino acids. The CDR3 bases are TGTGCCAGCAGTTACACCCACAAGGAGCAGTATTTT. Translation: CASSYTHKEQYF.

The V gene is TRBV5-1, the J gene TRBJ2-7, with unresolved D. V was pared by 0 bases and J by 12 bases, with 16 bases between. The CDR3 loop spans 13 amino acids. Germline CDR1 SGHRS, CDR2 YFSETQ. The CDR3 sequence is CASSLDAGSSTYF. The DNA for the CDR3 is TGCGCCAGCAGCTTGGATGCCGGGTCGAGTACGTACTTC. The complete variable domain, with remaining parts taken from reference TRBV5-1 and TRBJ2-7, reads KAGVTQTPRYLIKTRGQQVTLSCSPISGHRSVSWYQQTPGQGLQFLFEYFSETQRNKGNFPGRFSGRQFSNSRSEMNVSTLELGDSALYLCASSLDAGSSTYFGPGTRLTVT.

On this clone: Compared with germline, one end of the junction differs, possibly owing to a read error. The V gene is TRBV7-7, the J gene TRBJ2-2; D possibly corresponds to TRBD1 (5 bases). Germline CDR1 is SSHAT and CDR2 is FNYEAQ (reference sequence). This CDR3 comprises 13 residues. CDR3 DNA sequence: TGTGCTAGCAGCTTCGTAGGGGCCGGGGAGCTGTTTTTT. Translation: CASSFVGAGELFF.

V and J are TRBV9 and TRBJ2-7; D is perhaps TRBD1 (6 bases). The CDR3 consists of 16 residues. V was clipped by 0 bases and J by 3 bases, with 16 bases between them. From germline, CDR1 is SGDLS and CDR2 YYNGEE. In DNA, the CDR3 is TGTGCCAGCAGCGTAGCTTTGGGGGCAGATATCTACGAGCAGTACTTC. It codes for CASSVALGADIYEQYF.

In this sample, this clone turned up once. The gene calls are TRBV5-4 and TRBJ1-2, with unresolved D. The V and J ends lost 0 bases and 10 bases respectively, with 10 bases between them. Looked up from germline, CDR1 is SGHNT and CDR2 is YYREEE (reference sequence). CDR3 length: 12 amino acids. The CDR3 DNA sequence: TGTGCCAGCAGCTTGGAACCGACGATCTACACCTTC. Encoded protein: CASSLEPTIYTF.

In its sample, this clone was seen once. J is TRBJ2-7 and V is TRBV6-1, with 8 bases aligning to TRBD2. This CDR3 is 13 amino acids long. From germline, CDR1 is MNHNS and CDR2 SASEGT. V trimming: 5 bases; J trimming: 4 bases; junction bases outside the gene matches: 4. The CDR3, as DNA: TGTGCCAGCAGTATCGGGGGGGGATACGAGCAGTACTTC. Its translation is CASSIGGGYEQYF.

V and J are TRBV4-3 and TRBJ1-2; 8 bases are shared with TRBD1. This CDR3 contains 17 residues. Losses at the gene ends were 3 bases for V and 7 bases for J; bases not matched to a gene: 16. The V gene's germline CDR1 is LGHNA and CDR2 YSLEER. The DNA of the CDR3 is TGCGCCAGCAGCCAGGATCTAGACAGGGGACAATGGGGTGGCTACACCTTC. Protein sequence: CASSQDLDRGQWGGYTF.

The chain couples TRBV7-2 to TRBJ1-2; D not certain. Germline lookup yields CDR1 SGHTA and CDR2 FQGNSA. The V end was cut by 3 bases, the J end by 8 bases, with 10 bases between. The CDR3 runs to 12 residues. CDR3 region: CASSLGRKGYTF. The DNA for the CDR3 is TGTGCCAGCAGCTTGGGTCGGAAGGGCTACACCTTC.

The chain has TRBV18 and TRBJ1-3, with unresolved D. V lost 5 bases to trimming and J lost 0 bases, with 11 bases between them. Germline assignment: CDR1 KGHSH and CDR2 LQKENI. This CDR3 is 15 amino acids long. The CDR3 reads CASSSGGSSGNTIYF. In DNA form, the CDR3 reads TGTGCCAGCTCATCAGGTGGTTCCTCTGGAAACACCATATATTTT. The full variable domain, its missing parts supplied by reference TRBV18 and TRBJ1-3, is NAGVMQNPRHLVRRRGQEARLRCSPMKGHSHVYWYRQLPEEGLKFMVYLQKENIIDESGMPKERFSAEFPKEGPSILRIQQVVRGDSAAYFCASSSGGSSGNTIYFGEGSWLTVV.

This clone was picked up a small number of times. This rearrangement joins TRBV6-5 to TRBJ1-2, with TRBD1 matching over 8 bases. This CDR3 contains 14 residues. Trimming took 6 bases from V and 1 from J; bases not matched to a gene: 4. The germline gives CDR1 MNHEY, CDR2 SVGAGI. Here the CDR3 DNA reads TGTGCCAGCAGACGGACAGGGATTAACTATGGCTACACCTTC. The encoded protein is CASRRTGINYGYTF.

This clone was seen only a few times. At one end the junction does not follow the germline gene, possibly because of a read error. CDR3 amino acids: CASSLNTGELFF. DNA of the CDR3: TGTGCCAGCAGTTTAAACACCGGGGAGCTGTTTTTT. This sequence joins TRBV7-3 and TRBJ2-2; D is undetermined. CDR1 and CDR2 from the germline V gene are SGHTA and FQGTGA. This CDR3 is 12 amino acids long.

This clone was found once. This rearrangement joins TRBV5-1 to TRBJ2-1, with no clear D. The CDR3 has 17 amino acids. The germline V and J ends were trimmed by 0 bases and 0 bases, with 13 bases remaining between them. Germline values: CDR1 SGHRS, CDR2 YFSETQ. CDR3: CASSLGPAESSYNEQFF. As DNA, the CDR3 is TGCGCCAGCAGCTTGGGACCGGCCGAAAGCTCCTACAATGAGCAGTTCTTC. Using reference TRBV5-1 and TRBJ2-1 for the parts outside the CDR3, the full variable domain is KAGVTQTPRYLIKTRGQQVTLSCSPISGHRSVSWYQQTPGQGLQFLFEYFSETQRNKGNFPGRFSGRQFSNSRSEMNVSTLELGDSALYLCASSLGPAESSYNEQFFGPGTRLTVL.

In its sample, this clone was seen a few times. The chain uses TRBV28 and TRBJ1-4; D uncertain. Looked up from germline, CDR1 is MDHEN and CDR2 is SYDVKM. The CDR3 has 12 amino acids. The ends were cut back, 4 bases at V and 16 bases at J, with 16 bases in the middle. This CDR3 is CASSSGRTLPFF. Here the CDR3 DNA reads TGTGCCAGCAGTTCTGGACGCACTCTTCCGTTTTTT.

The J gene is TRBJ1-1, the V gene TRBV18; 7 nucleotides match TRBD1. V shed 3 bases, J shed 1 base, and the junction held 8 bases outside the gene matches. The CDR3 consists of 16 residues. Germline lookup yields CDR1 KGHSH and CDR2 LQKENI. CDR3 sequence: CASSPENRGRNTEAFF. The DNA for the CDR3 is TGTGCCAGCTCACCGGAGAACAGGGGACGGAACACTGAAGCTTTCTTT.

The chain links TRBV5-6 to TRBJ1-2, with 7 nucleotides matching TRBD1. The CDR3 covers 16 residues. Trimming took 0 bases from V and 7 from J; bases not matched to a gene: 12. Germline V gives CDR1 SGHDT, CDR2 YYEEEE. The CDR3 spells CASSLGQGTSIGGYTF. CDR3 in DNA: TGTGCCAGCAGCTTGGGACAGGGTACTTCCATCGGTGGCTACACCTTC.

This chain connects TRBV6-6 to TRBJ1-5; D unclear. CDR1 MNHNY and CDR2 SVGAGI come from the germline V gene (reference sequence). V lost 6 bases to trimming and J lost 3 bases, with 6 bases between them. CDR3 length: 12 amino acids. The CDR3 DNA reads TGTGCCAGCAGCCCCCCCAATCAGCCCCAGCATTTT. It translates to CASSPPNQPQHF.

The chain is built from TRBV9 and TRBJ2-5, with D possibly being TRBD2 (7 bases). The CDR3 extends over 16 amino acids. The germline CDR1 and CDR2 sequences are SGDLS and YYNGEE. The V end was cut by 0 bases, the J end by 5 bases, with 17 bases between. The CDR3 region is CASSVAQQGRDETQYF. CDR3 in DNA: TGTGCCAGCAGCGTAGCTCAGCAGGGGAGGGATGAGACCCAGTACTTC.